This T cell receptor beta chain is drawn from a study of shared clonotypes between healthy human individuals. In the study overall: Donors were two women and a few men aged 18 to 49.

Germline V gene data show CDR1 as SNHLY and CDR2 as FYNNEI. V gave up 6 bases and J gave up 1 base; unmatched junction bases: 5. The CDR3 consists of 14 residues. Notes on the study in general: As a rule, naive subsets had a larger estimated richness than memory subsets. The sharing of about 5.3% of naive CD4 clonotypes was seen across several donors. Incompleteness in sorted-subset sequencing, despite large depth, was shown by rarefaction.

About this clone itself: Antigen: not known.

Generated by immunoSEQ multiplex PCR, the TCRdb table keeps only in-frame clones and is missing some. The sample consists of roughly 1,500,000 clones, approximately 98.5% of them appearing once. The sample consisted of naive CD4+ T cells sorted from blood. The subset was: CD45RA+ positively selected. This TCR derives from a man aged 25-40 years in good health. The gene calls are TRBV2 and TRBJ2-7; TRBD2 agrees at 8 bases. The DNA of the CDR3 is TGTGCCAGCAGGGGTCGACTAGCGTCCTACGAGCAGTACTTC. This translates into CASRGRLASYEQYF.